The clone carrying this T cell receptor (beta chain) was seen only once. These data originate in a study of CD8 T cells in Susac syndrome. Sequencing of TCR beta, carried out with a high-throughput approach, was applied to CD8+ and CD4+ T cells from the blood. The CDR3 sequence is 11 residues long. Trimming stripped 8 bases from V and 2 bases from J, with 7 bases between. Reverse transcription used about 0.45 to 1 ug RNA and random hexamers. TCRdb analysed the immunoSEQ multiplex PCR reads with MiXCR anew, one entry per CDR3 protein. Found here are over 350,000 distinct CDR3 sequences, 85% of them singletons; the top ten hold under 0.15%.

The rearrangement links TRBV12-3 or TRBV12-4 to TRBJ2-7; D is perhaps TRBD2 (6 bases). Specimen: CD8+ T cells from PBMCs. The receptor comes from a human donor with multiple sclerosis. CDR3 DNA sequence: TGTGCCAGCGCGGGGACCTACGAGCAGTACTTC. Its protein is CASAGTYEQYF.